This T cell receptor beta chain was captured in a study of blood T cells in healthy people across ages. This clonotype appeared many times. A second about 6 to 12 cycle PCR used barcoded and J-beta primers. Researchers report that a template-switch adaptor with 12 random nucleotides tagged each cDNA molecule. TCRdb recomputed calls from the 5' RACE reads with MiXCR, one row per CDR3 protein. The data hold 750,000 or so distinct CDR3 sequences, with about 25% observed a single time. The V gene lost 2 bases and the J gene lost 5 bases, with 9 bases spanning the gap. The CDR3 sequence is 13 residues long. CDR1 and CDR2 from the germline V gene are SEHNR and FQNEAQ (reference sequence). Every donor provided roughly 10 milliliters of peripheral blood. A further study also used this sample, focusing on T cells of mothers and their children. Per that study: For unrelated pairs as for related ones, thymic selection shapes TCR recombination output similarly. Versus unrelated pairs, overlap was slightly higher in related mother-child pairs, without reaching significance.

Sequenced sample: blood. The rearrangement uses TRBV7-9 and TRBJ2-5; TRBD2 might be the D (6 bases). The TCR was taken from a boy between 10 and 17 years old in good health. For the CDR3, the DNA is TGTGCCAGCAGCTTATCTAGCGAGGAGACCCAGTACTTC. Residues: CASSLSSEETQYF.